This TCR beta chain came from a study of blood T cell repertoires in COVID-19. Study-wide background: Collection of acute and convalescent COVID-19 samples took place in the United States, Italy and Spain. The analysed material was cDNA or gDNA that came from T cells, B-cell-depleted T cells, or PBMCs.

Authors' analysis steps: Amplification of reference gene primers was used by the study to estimate nucleated cell counts. Sequencing used immunoSEQ multiplex PCR; TCRdb keeps in-frame clones, though not all of them. The V and J calls and clone size come from that table; D and trimming were worked out from the DNA. The repertoire holds some 200,000 clones, with 65% to 90% as singletons. CDR3 length: 15 residues. Germline assignment: CDR1 PRHDT and CDR2 FYEKMQ (reference sequence). The V end lost 5 bases, the J end lost 2 bases, and 16 bases lay between the germline ends. The chain uses TRBV13 and TRBJ2-7; no definite D call. This sequence originates from a human donor in a cohort sampled during active COVID-19. The sample was peripheral blood. The DNA for the CDR3 is TGTGCCAGCAGCCCTGGTTGGCTGCCTGCCTACGAGCAGTACTTC. Amino acid sequence: CASSPGWLPAYEQYF.